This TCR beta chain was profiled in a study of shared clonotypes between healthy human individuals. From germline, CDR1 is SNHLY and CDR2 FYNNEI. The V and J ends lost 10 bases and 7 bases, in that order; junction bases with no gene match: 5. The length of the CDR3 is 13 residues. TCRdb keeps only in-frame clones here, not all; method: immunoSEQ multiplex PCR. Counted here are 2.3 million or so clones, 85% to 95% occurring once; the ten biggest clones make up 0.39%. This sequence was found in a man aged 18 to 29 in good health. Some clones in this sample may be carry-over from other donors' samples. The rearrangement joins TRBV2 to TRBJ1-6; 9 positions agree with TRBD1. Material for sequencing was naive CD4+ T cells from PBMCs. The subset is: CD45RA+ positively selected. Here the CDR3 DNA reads TGTGCCATCGGTGGACAGGGGAATTCACCCCTCCACTTT. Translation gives CAIGGQGNSPLHF. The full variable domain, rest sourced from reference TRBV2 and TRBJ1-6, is EPEVTQTPSHQVTQMGQEVILRCVPISNHLYFYWYRQILGQKVEFLVSFYNNEISEKSEIFDDQFSVERPDGSNFTLKIRSTKLEDSAMYFCAIGGQGNSPLHFGNGTRLTVT.